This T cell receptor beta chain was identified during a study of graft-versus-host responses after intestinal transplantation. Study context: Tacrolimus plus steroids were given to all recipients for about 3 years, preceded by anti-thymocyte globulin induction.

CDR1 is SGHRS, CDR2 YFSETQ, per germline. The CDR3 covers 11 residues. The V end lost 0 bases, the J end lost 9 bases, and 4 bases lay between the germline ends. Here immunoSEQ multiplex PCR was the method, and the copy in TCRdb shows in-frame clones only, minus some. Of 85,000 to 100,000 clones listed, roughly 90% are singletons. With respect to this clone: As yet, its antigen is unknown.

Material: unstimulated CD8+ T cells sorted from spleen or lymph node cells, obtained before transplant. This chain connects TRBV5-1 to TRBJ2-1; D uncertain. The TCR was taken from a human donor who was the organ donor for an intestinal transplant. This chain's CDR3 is CASSLGSEQFF. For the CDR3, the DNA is TGCGCCAGCAGCTTGGGGAGTGAGCAGTTCTTC.